Below, 27 T cell receptor beta chains from the same sample are listed, as sequenced in a study of cytomegalovirus exposure and HLA in healthy donors. Primers for the PCR totalled 60 Vbeta and 13 Jbeta. Clones were sequenced by immunoSEQ multiplex PCR, and TCRdb holds only the in-frame ones, with some missing. The profile shows tens of thousands of clones, around 77% of them singletons. The material sequenced was PBMCs. The receptors here all came from a man aged 45-65 years in good health and CMV-seronegative.

The chain links TRBV10-3 to TRBJ1-3; D is ambiguous. There are 20 residues in the CDR3. Between the trimmed V and J ends, which lost 3 bases and 3 bases, there was a span of 27 bases. CDR1 and CDR2 (germline): ENHRY, SYGVKD. The DNA of the CDR3 is TGTGCCATCAGTGATAACTGGGGAGGTCGAAGGTGGCGGGGTGGAAACACCATATATTTT. Amino acid sequence: CAISDNWGGRRWRGGNTIYF.

The chain uses TRBV4-1 and TRBJ2-3, with 12 bases that match TRBD2. CDR1 and CDR2 from the germline V gene are MGHRA and YSYEKL. This CDR3 is 20 amino acids long. The J segment lost 0 bases and the V segment lost 0 bases, leaving 10 bases of the junction unmatched. The CDR3: CASSQEAPPLAGGSTDTQYF. CDR3 nucleotides: TGCGCCAGCAGCCAAGAGGCCCCTCCTCTAGCGGGGGGGAGCACAGATACGCAGTATTTT.

The rearrangement links TRBV15 to TRBJ1-5, with D tentatively TRBD1 (6 bases). The V and J ends lost 2 bases and 6 bases respectively, with 17 bases between them. CDR3 length equals 16 residues. CDR1 and CDR2 (germline): LNHNV, YYDKDF (reference sequence). CDR3 protein: CATSRKRDMEFQPQHF. The CDR3 nucleotides read TGTGCCACCAGCAGAAAGCGGGACATGGAATTTCAGCCCCAGCATTTT.

This clone was detected only a few times. The same CDR3 arises from other DNA sequences in this sample as well. CDR3 nucleotides: TGTGCCAGTAGTCCAACTCGGGACAGGTTTTATAACAATCAGCCCCAGCATTTT. Amino acids: CASSPTRDRFYNNQPQHF. The chain uses TRBV19 and TRBJ1-5, with 8 bases fitting TRBD1. Looked up from germline, CDR1 is LNHDA and CDR2 is SQIVND (reference sequence). V was pared by 5 bases and J by 3 bases, with 15 bases of the junction left unmatched. CDR3 length: 18 residues.

The chain carries TRBV2 and TRBJ1-4; D is perhaps TRBD1 (6 bases). There are 12 residues in the CDR3. Germline CDR1 reads SNHLY; CDR2 reads FYNNEI. Trimming pared 9 bases from V and 5 bases from J, leaving 10 bases between. The CDR3 sequence is CARGQNNEKLFF. The DNA of the CDR3 is TGTGCCAGAGGACAGAACAATGAAAAACTGTTTTTT.

The chain recombines TRBV7-9 with TRBJ1-1; 9 bases map to TRBD1. Per the germline V gene, CDR1 is SEHNR and CDR2 is FQNEAQ (reference sequence). The CDR3 is 16 amino acids. Trimming removed 5 bases from V and 3 bases from J; junction bases left unmatched: 10. This chain's CDR3 is CASSQRDRVKDTEAFF. The CDR3 DNA sequence: TGTGCCAGCAGCCAACGGGACAGGGTTAAAGACACTGAAGCTTTCTTT.

This chain links TRBV19 with TRBJ1-2; 7 nucleotides line up with TRBD1. V lost 10 bases to trimming and J lost 2 bases; unmatched junction nucleotides: 10. The germline CDR1 and CDR2 sequences are LNHDA and SQIVND (reference sequence). There are 14 residues in the CDR3. The CDR3: CATKVGGGNYGYTF. CDR3 nucleotides: TGTGCCACGAAAGTAGGGGGCGGCAACTATGGCTACACCTTC.

V gene TRBV5-1 combines with J gene TRBJ2-2, with 8 positions matching TRBD1. The CDR3 sequence is 15 residues long. CDR1 SGHRS and CDR2 YFSETQ come from the germline V gene. Germline trimming cut 4 bases from V and 5 bases from J; bases unmatched to any gene: 7. CDR3 in DNA: TGCGCCAGCAGCCCCTATACAGGGGGAACCGGGGAGCTGTTTTTT. It yields the protein CASSPYTGGTGELFF.

V and J are TRBV7-9 and TRBJ1-1; 7 bases agree with TRBD1. With V trimmed by 5 bases and J by 1 base, 4 bases remained unmatched. Germline V gene data show CDR1 as SEHNR and CDR2 as FQNEAQ (reference sequence). The CDR3 runs to 14 residues. In DNA, the CDR3 is TGTGCCAGCAGCCTGGCAGGGGGGAACACTGAAGCTTTCTTT. It encodes CASSLAGGNTEAFF.

This sequence joins TRBV12-5 and TRBJ1-1; unclear D gene. The ends were cut back, 2 bases at V and 4 bases at J, with 11 bases in the middle. Germline CDR1 is LGHNT and CDR2 is FRNRAP. The CDR3 has 14 residues. The CDR3 nucleotides read TGTGCTAGTGGTTTGCAGATTGGTGGCACTGAAGCTTTCTTT. Its protein product is CASGLQIGGTEAFF.

J is TRBJ2-5 and V is TRBV18, with a tentative D call TRBD1 (6 bases). Germline-derived CDR1 and CDR2 are KGHSH and LQKENI. Trimming stripped 3 bases from V and 4 bases from J, with 9 bases between. The CDR3 is 13 amino acids. CDR3 protein: CASSPTGVETQYF. The CDR3 DNA sequence: TGTGCCAGCTCACCGACAGGTGTAGAGACCCAGTACTTC.

This clone has a single count. V usage is TRBV6-1 and J usage is TRBJ1-5; D not resolved. Deletions cut 3 bases from V and 5 bases from J, with 14 bases between. The CDR3 loop spans 15 amino acids. Germline CDR1 and CDR2: MNHNS and SASEGT. CDR3 nucleotides: TGTGCCAGCAGTGACGGAGAGGCAGATTATCAGCCCCAGCATTTT. Translated, it gives CASSDGEADYQPQHF.

There are a few counts of this clone. V gene TRBV4-1 combines with J gene TRBJ2-2, with 8 bases matching TRBD2. This CDR3 has 15 amino acids. Trimming cost V 3 bases and J 4 bases; bases outside gene matches: 4. Per the germline V gene, CDR1 is MGHRA and CDR2 is YSYEKL. The CDR3 reads CASSQAGGFTGELFF. DNA for the CDR3: TGCGCCAGCAGCCAGGCGGGGGGATTCACCGGGGAGCTGTTTTTT.

V gene TRBV27 combines with J gene TRBJ2-1, with a possible D match to TRBD2 (6 bases). This CDR3 has 14 amino acids. V lost 6 bases and J lost 4, with 13 bases in between. The germline gives CDR1 MNHEY, CDR2 SMNVEV (reference sequence). The CDR3: CASRGLAIYNEQFF. The CDR3 DNA is TGTGCCAGCAGAGGTCTAGCGATATACAATGAGCAGTTCTTC.

This clone was counted only a few times. The CDR3 DNA is TGTGCCAGCAGCTCTAGCGGCTACGAGCAGTACTTC. Translation gives CASSSSGYEQYF. V and J are TRBV7-8 and TRBJ2-7, with 7 bases fitting TRBD2. The CDR3 has 12 residues. The germline CDR1 and CDR2 sequences are SGHVS and FQNEAQ. Trimming at V came to 4 bases and at J to 3 bases, leaving 0 bases not matched to a gene.

The CDR3 DNA reads TGCGCCAGCGCCAAAAAGACAGAATCAGATACGCAGTATTTT. This sequence encodes CASAKKTESDTQYF. The chain combines TRBV10-1 with TRBJ2-3; perhaps TRBD1 as D (5 bases). Germline V gene sequence: CDR1 WNHNN, CDR2 SYGVQD (reference sequence). Trimming took 8 bases from V and 4 from J, leaving 16 bases between them. The CDR3 runs to 14 residues.

This chain links TRBV27 with TRBJ2-7, with 8 bases that match TRBD1. The CDR3 covers 14 residues. CDR1 and CDR2 (germline): MNHEY, SMNVEV (reference sequence). J gave up 4 bases and V 0 bases, and 2 bases lay outside the gene matches. The CDR3 nucleotides read TGTGCCAGCAGTTTATCTGGGACAGGATACGAGCAGTACTTC. The encoded protein is CASSLSGTGYEQYF.

The genes are TRBV15 and TRBJ2-2; D is perhaps TRBD1 (5 bases). Germline assignment: CDR1 LNHNV and CDR2 YYDKDF (reference sequence). CDR3 size: 14 residues. Trimming removed 7 bases from V and 0 bases from J, with 9 bases in between. CDR3 sequence (DNA): TGTGCCACCAAAGGGGCCGCGAACACCGGGGAGCTGTTTTTT. It yields the protein CATKGAANTGELFF.

This clone came up once. The CDR3 protein is CASSVVQANTEAFF. CDR3 DNA sequence: TGTGCCAGCAGCGTAGTACAGGCGAACACTGAAGCTTTCTTT. This chain joins TRBV9 and TRBJ1-1; a weak D match, TRBD1 (5 bases). The germline gives CDR1 SGDLS, CDR2 YYNGEE. V dropped 0 bases and J dropped 1 base, with 7 bases sitting between them. The CDR3 contains 14 residues.

The chain recombines TRBV9 with TRBJ1-4, with TRBD1 matching over 7 bases. V was clipped by 5 bases and J by 0 bases; unmatched bases: 1. The CDR3 covers 14 residues. The germline CDR1 and CDR2 sequences are SGDLS and YYNGEE. The DNA for the CDR3 is TGTGCCAGCAGTACAGGGGCAACTAATGAAAAACTGTTTTTT. This encodes CASSTGATNEKLFF.

The chain carries TRBV15 and TRBJ1-1; D may be TRBD1 (6 bases). The CDR3 sequence is 15 residues long. The V gene lost 4 bases and the J gene lost 6 bases, with 18 bases spanning the gap. Germline V gene sequence: CDR1 LNHNV, CDR2 YYDKDF (reference sequence). The CDR3 loop reads CATSTGAGAVAEAFF. CDR3 nucleotides: TGTGCCACCAGCACCGGGGCAGGGGCGGTCGCTGAAGCTTTCTTT.

The chain links TRBV9 to TRBJ1-2; TRBD1 matches 9 bases. Germline CDR1 and CDR2: SGDLS and YYNGEE. V was clipped by 3 bases and J by 8 bases; unmatched bases: 8. The CDR3 has 14 amino acids. The CDR3 region has the DNA TGTGCCAGCAGCGCTCAACAGGGGGCGGCGGGCTACACCTTC. Its protein is CASSAQQGAAGYTF.

This clone turned up a few times. This rearrangement joins TRBV10-3 to TRBJ2-7; TRBD1 agrees at 7 bases. With V trimmed by 6 bases and J by 5 bases, 10 bases remained unmatched. Per the germline V gene, CDR1 is ENHRY and CDR2 is SYGVKD. The CDR3 loop spans 14 amino acids. CDR3 amino acids: CAISRGTVIDEQYF. In DNA form, the CDR3 reads TGTGCCATCAGCAGGGGGACAGTGATTGACGAGCAGTACTTC.

For the CDR3, the DNA is TGCAGCGCGGGAAGTGGAAAACTGTTTTTT. It codes for CSAGSGKLFF. The rearrangement uses TRBV29-1 and TRBJ1-4; no clear D. The CDR3 length is 10 residues. Trimming took off 7 bases at V and 10 bases at J, with 10 bases between the two ends. Germline V gene lookup returns CDR1 SQVTM and CDR2 ANQGSEA.

The V and J genes are TRBV5-6 and TRBJ2-1, with TRBD2 matching over 11 bases. CDR3 length: 16 residues. The germline CDR1 and CDR2 sequences are SGHDT and YYEEEE. V shed 0 bases, J shed 8 bases, and the junction held 7 bases outside the gene matches. The CDR3 region is CASSLEGLAGGHEQFF. The CDR3 DNA reads as TGTGCCAGCAGCTTGGAGGGTCTAGCGGGAGGTCATGAGCAGTTCTTC.

This clone was found a few times. This chain connects TRBV6-4 to TRBJ2-6, with D perhaps TRBD1 (6 bases). The V end was cut by 0 bases, the J end by 4 bases, with 13 bases between. CDR1 and CDR2 (germline): MRHNA, SNTAGT. This CDR3 spans 17 amino acids. CDR3 sequence reads: CASSDSSSGAGANVLTF. CDR3 nucleotides: TGTGCCAGCAGTGACTCGAGTTCAGGGGCAGGGGCCAACGTCCTGACTTTC.

The V and J genes are TRBV27 and TRBJ1-2, with D maybe TRBD1 (6 bases). Germline lookup yields CDR1 MNHEY and CDR2 SMNVEV (reference sequence). V lost 1 base and J 2 bases, leaving 23 bases between the germline ends. CDR3 size: 19 residues. This CDR3 reads CASSLFAPLQGRLNYGYTF. The CDR3 nucleotides read TGTGCCAGCAGTTTATTCGCCCCGTTACAGGGACGGTTAAACTATGGCTACACCTTC.